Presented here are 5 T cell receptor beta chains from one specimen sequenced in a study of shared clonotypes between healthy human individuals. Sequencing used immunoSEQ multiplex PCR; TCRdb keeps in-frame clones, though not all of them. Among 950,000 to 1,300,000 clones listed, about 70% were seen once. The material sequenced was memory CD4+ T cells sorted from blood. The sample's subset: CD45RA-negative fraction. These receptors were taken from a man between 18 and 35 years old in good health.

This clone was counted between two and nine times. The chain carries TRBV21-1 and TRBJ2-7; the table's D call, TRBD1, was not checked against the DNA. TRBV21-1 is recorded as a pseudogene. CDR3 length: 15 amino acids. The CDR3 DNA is TGTGCCAGCAGCAAATACCCGACAGCCTCCTACGAGCAGTACTTC. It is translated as CASSKYPTASYEQYF.

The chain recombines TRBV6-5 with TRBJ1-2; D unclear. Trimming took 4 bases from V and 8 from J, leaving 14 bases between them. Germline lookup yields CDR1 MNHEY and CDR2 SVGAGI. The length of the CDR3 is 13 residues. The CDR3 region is CASSFMGNGGYTF. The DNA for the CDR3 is TGTGCCAGCAGTTTCATGGGGAATGGAGGCTACACCTTC.

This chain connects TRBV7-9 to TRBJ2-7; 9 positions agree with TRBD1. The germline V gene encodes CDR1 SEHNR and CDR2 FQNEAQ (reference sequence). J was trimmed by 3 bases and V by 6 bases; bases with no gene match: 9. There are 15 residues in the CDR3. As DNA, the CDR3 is TGTGCCAGCAGTCCTTGGGGACAGGGAGACTACGAGCAGTACTTC. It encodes CASSPWGQGDYEQYF.

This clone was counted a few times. The CDR3 region has the DNA TGTGCCAGCAGCCAAACCGGGACCAGAAACACCGGGGAGCTGTTTTTT. Amino acid sequence: CASSQTGTRNTGELFF. The chain links TRBV11-2 to TRBJ2-2; D is perhaps TRBD1 or TRBD2 (5 bases each). V lost 5 bases and J 2 bases, leaving 15 bases between the germline ends. CDR3 size: 16 residues. Per the germline V gene, CDR1 is SGHAT and CDR2 is FQNNGV.

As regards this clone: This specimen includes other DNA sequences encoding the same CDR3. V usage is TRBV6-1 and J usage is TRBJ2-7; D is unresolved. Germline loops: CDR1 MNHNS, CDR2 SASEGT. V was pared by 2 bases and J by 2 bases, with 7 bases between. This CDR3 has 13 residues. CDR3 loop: CASSEMTPYEQYF. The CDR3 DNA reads TGTGCCAGCAGTGAAATGACACCCTACGAGCAGTACTTC.